Here is one TCR beta chain with its context. Its antigen is as yet unknown. This specimen comes from a study of OX40 agonist ivuxolimab in advanced cancers. As for the study in general: Participants, 65% to 85% male, averaged around 60 years of age, ranging from about 23 to 90. Three individuals attained partial responses, comprising one hepatocellular carcinoma case and two cutaneous melanoma cases.

General study points: There were, on average, more expanded clones in CD8+ T cells than in CD4+.

Profiled with immunoSEQ multiplex PCR; TCRdb holds only in-frame clones, not every one. The sample carries around 150,000 clones, 94% recorded once. Sequenced here: CD4+ or CD8+ T cells sorted from blood, sampled in a trial of the OX40 agonist ivuxolimab. The sequence was obtained from an adult with an advanced solid tumor such as melanoma, head and neck, liver or kidney cancer.

The CDR3 DNA sequence: TGTGCCAGCTCAGATAGCGGGATCGGATACTACGAGCAGTACTTC. Translating gives CASSDSGIGYYEQYF. The V call is TRBV6-6, the J call TRBJ2-7, with 8 bases that match TRBD2. V shed 8 bases, J shed 3 bases, and the junction held 12 bases outside the gene matches. Germline V gene lookup returns CDR1 MNHNY and CDR2 SVGAGI (reference sequence). This CDR3 has 15 amino acids.